One sample yielded the 32 T cell receptor beta chains listed below, sequenced in a study of CD8+ T cells in alopecia areata. RNA extraction was followed by reverse transcription into cDNA, which acted as the sequencing template. Assay used: immunoSEQ multiplex PCR; TCRdb lists only in-frame clones, some missing. The data contain 10,000 to 15,000 clones, about 70% of them seen just once; the ten biggest clones take up 7%. The treatment: oral pan-JAK inhibitor, 5-10 mg twice daily. Individuals with alopecia areata gave both lesional scalp punch biopsies and peripheral blood for collection. The sample consisted of skin, taken at week 4, from a patient treated with tofacitinib. Receptors originate from a human donor with alopecia areata.

The chain uses TRBV4-2 and TRBJ1-2; 8 bases map to TRBD1. Trimming took 2 bases from V and 6 from J; bases not matched to a gene: 5. The CDR3 contains 14 residues. The germline V gene encodes CDR1 LGHNA and CDR2 YNFKEQ. CDR3: CASSQLGTGHGYTF. CDR3 sequence (DNA): TGTGCCAGCAGCCAACTGGGGACAGGCCATGGCTACACCTTC.

The chain links TRBV7-2 to TRBJ1-5; 8 bases agree with TRBD1. V trimming: 2 bases; J trimming: 8 bases; junction bases outside the gene matches: 17. CDR1 is SGHTA, CDR2 FQGNSA, per germline. CDR3 length: 18 amino acids. CDR3 nucleotides: TGTGCCAGCAGCTTAATGGGCAGGGGGCTTGGGTTTGGTGAGCCCCAGCATTTT. This encodes CASSLMGRGLGFGEPQHF. The full variable domain, in which reference TRBV7-2 and TRBJ1-5 provide the parts outside the CDR3, is GAGVSQSPSNKVTEKGKDVELRCDPISGHTALYWYRQSLGQGLEFLIYFQGNSAPDKSGLPSDRFSAERTGGSVSTLTIQRTQQEDSAVYLCASSLMGRGLGFGEPQHFGDGTRLSIL.

The J gene is TRBJ1-1, the V gene TRBV7-6; unclear D gene. Germline V CDR1 and CDR2: SGHVS, FNYEAQ. V dropped 0 bases and J dropped 6 bases, with 14 bases sitting between them. This CDR3 has 15 amino acids. The CDR3 loop reads CASSLAQNLGAEAFF. For the CDR3, the DNA is TGTGCCAGCAGCTTAGCGCAGAACCTCGGGGCTGAAGCTTTCTTT. Combining the CDR3 with reference TRBV7-6 and TRBJ1-1 gives the whole variable domain GAGVSQSPRYKVTKRGQDVALRCDPISGHVSLYWYRQALGQGPEFLTYFNYEAQQDKSGLPNDRFSAERPEGSISTLTIQRTEQRDSAMYRCASSLAQNLGAEAFFGQGTRLTVV.

The chain uses TRBV5-1 and TRBJ2-5, with no clear D. CDR3 size: 13 residues. Germline V gives CDR1 SGHRS, CDR2 YFSETQ. V was shortened by 0 bases and J by 5 bases, with 8 bases between the two germline ends. The CDR3, as DNA: TGCGCCAGCAGCTTGGGGGTGCGGGAGACCCAGTACTTC. It specifies CASSLGVRETQYF.

The rearrangement uses TRBV19 and TRBJ2-7, with TRBD1 matching 9 bases. The V segment lost 6 bases and the J segment 6 bases; nucleotides outside the gene matches: 6. The CDR3 has 13 residues. Germline V gene sequence: CDR1 LNHDA, CDR2 SQIVND (reference sequence). The CDR3 loop reads CASSTTGGLEQYF. DNA for the CDR3: TGTGCCAGTAGCACGACAGGGGGGCTCGAGCAGTACTTC.

Details on this clone: One junction end disagrees with the germline gene, perhaps due to a read error. J is TRBJ2-3 and V is TRBV7-7; 11 nucleotides match TRBD2. The CDR3 has 15 residues. In germline, CDR1 is SSHAT, CDR2 FNYEAQ (reference sequence). The CDR3 sequence: CASSLAGGPTDTQYF. In nucleotides, the CDR3 is TGTGCTAGCAGCTTAGCGGGGGGGCCGACAGATACGCAGTATTTT.

The V and J genes are TRBV18 and TRBJ2-1, with TRBD1 matching over 9 bases. The CDR3 length is 14 residues. Unmatched junction bases numbered 4, after V lost 2 bases and J lost 8 bases. Germline CDR1 KGHSH, CDR2 LQKENI. The CDR3 reads CASSPGTGSYEQFF. The CDR3 bases are TGTGCCAGCTCACCAGGGACAGGGTCGTATGAGCAGTTCTTC. The full variable domain, completed using reference TRBV18 and TRBJ2-1, is NAGVMQNPRHLVRRRGQEARLRCSPMKGHSHVYWYRQLPEEGLKFMVYLQKENIIDESGMPKERFSAEFPKEGPSILRIQQVVRGDSAAYFCASSPGTGSYEQFFGPGTRLTVL.

The chain is built from TRBV5-6 and TRBJ2-5, with D possibly called TRBD1 or TRBD2 (5 bases each). The end of the DNA fits TRBJ2-7 better, so the J call may be wrong. CDR1 is SGHDT, CDR2 YYEEEE, per germline. The CDR3 sequence is 11 residues long. The chain's CDR3 is CASSFGGEQYF. CDR3 DNA sequence: TGTGCCAGCAGCTTTGGGGGCGAGCAGTACTTC.

This chain links TRBV4-2 with TRBJ1-2; D is unresolved. This CDR3 is 17 amino acids long. The germline V gene has CDR1 LGHNA and CDR2 YNFKEQ. Trimming removed 3 bases at V and 0 bases at J, with 17 bases between. CDR3 loop: CASSHQGGRAANYGYTF. The CDR3 region has the DNA TGTGCCAGCAGCCACCAAGGAGGGCGGGCTGCTAACTATGGCTACACCTTC.

This clone has only one observation. The rearrangement links TRBV2 to TRBJ1-5; 9 bases line up with TRBD1. The V and J ends lost 6 bases and 7 bases, in that order; junction bases with no gene match: 4. CDR3 size: 13 residues. The germline gives CDR1 SNHLY, CDR2 FYNNEI. The CDR3 DNA follows: TGTGCCAGCAGCGGGGACAGGGCACAGCCCCAGCATTTT. As protein: CASSGDRAQPQHF.

This chain connects TRBV7-8 to TRBJ1-5; the D gene is possibly TRBD1 (6 bases). Trimming cost V 5 bases and J 3 bases, with 11 bases left between them. The CDR3 loop spans 14 amino acids. Germline CDR1 and CDR2: SGHVS and FQNEAQ. The CDR3 here is CASSRTGTNQPQHF. CDR3 nucleotides: TGTGCCAGCAGCCGAACAGGGACCAATCAGCCCCAGCATTTT.

The chain links TRBV7-6 to TRBJ2-1; the D call may be TRBD1 or TRBD2 (5 bases each). Germline CDR1 and CDR2: SGHVS and FNYEAQ. There are 15 residues in the CDR3. Trimming took 8 bases from V and 0 from J, leaving 14 bases between them. The CDR3 reads CASGVGTYSYNEQFF. DNA of the CDR3: TGTGCCAGCGGGGTAGGGACCTACTCCTACAATGAGCAGTTCTTC.

The rearrangement joins TRBV7-2 to TRBJ1-2, with D possibly TRBD1 on 6 matching bases. The V and J ends lost 0 bases and 7 bases respectively, with 9 bases between them. There are 13 residues in the CDR3. Germline assignment: CDR1 SGHTA and CDR2 FQGNSA. CDR3 protein: CASSLAQGPGYTF. The CDR3 DNA is TGTGCCAGCAGCTTAGCGCAGGGGCCTGGCTACACCTTC.

The V and J genes are TRBV10-3 and TRBJ2-2; D may be TRBD2 (5 bases). Germline V gene lookup returns CDR1 ENHRY and CDR2 SYGVKD. Trimming shortened V by 2 bases and J by 5 bases, and 12 bases separated the two germline ends. The CDR3 is 15 residues long. CDR3 loop: CAISEDETGTGELFF. Written as DNA, the CDR3 is TGTGCCATCAGTGAGGATGAAACGGGAACCGGGGAGCTGTTTTTT.

The rearrangement links TRBV30 to TRBJ2-1, with 10 bases aligning to TRBD2. The CDR3 has 14 residues. Germline assignment: CDR1 GTSNPN and CDR2 SVGIG (reference sequence). The junction had 3 bases not matched to a gene; V was cut back by 0 bases and J by 7 bases. The CDR3 is CAWSVLSGGNEQFF. The CDR3 coding sequence is TGTGCCTGGAGTGTACTTAGCGGGGGGAATGAGCAGTTCTTC.

This chain links TRBV5-6 with TRBJ2-1; TRBD2 matches at 7 bases. The CDR3 is made up of 15 amino acids. Trimming removed 4 bases from V and 6 bases from J; junction bases left unmatched: 10. The V gene's germline CDR1 is SGHDT and CDR2 YYEEEE. The chain's CDR3 is CASSHVLASGNEQFF. The CDR3 nucleotides are TGTGCCAGCAGCCACGTACTAGCGTCCGGCAATGAGCAGTTCTTC.

The chain has TRBV6-1 and TRBJ1-5, with D possibly TRBD1 on 5 matching bases. This CDR3 spans 14 amino acids. Trimming pared 7 bases from V and 8 bases from J, leaving 18 bases between. The V gene's germline CDR1 is MNHNS and CDR2 SASEGT. The CDR3: CASTHKGVAEPQHF. DNA of the CDR3: TGTGCCAGCACACATAAAGGGGTTGCAGAGCCCCAGCATTTT.

This chain uses TRBV7-2 with TRBJ2-7; D is unclear. This CDR3 has 14 residues. Trimming removed 5 bases from V and 2 bases from J, with 13 bases in between. Looked up from germline, CDR1 is SGHTA and CDR2 is FQGNSA. The CDR3 DNA follows: TGTGCCAGCAGCCAGGAGAAAGGTGCCTACGAGCAGTACTTC. Residues: CASSQEKGAYEQYF.

The genes are TRBV6-1 and TRBJ2-2; TRBD2 matches at 8 bases. From germline, CDR1 is MNHNS and CDR2 SASEGT. V shed 8 bases and J 3 bases; nucleotides not matched to a gene: 5. The CDR3 is 14 amino acids. CDR3 sequence reads: CASRGGPDTGELFF. In DNA form, the CDR3 reads TGTGCCAGCCGGGGGGGCCCAGACACCGGGGAGCTGTTTTTT.

The chain carries TRBV7-2 and TRBJ1-2, with 9 nucleotides matching TRBD1. The V and J ends lost 5 bases and 4 bases, in that order; junction bases with no gene match: 2. Germline values: CDR1 SGHTA, CDR2 FQGNSA. The CDR3 contains 13 residues. The CDR3 nucleotides are TGTGCCAGCAGCCCGGGACAGGGCTATGGCTACACCTTC. Its translation is CASSPGQGYGYTF.

The rearrangement uses TRBV4-3 and TRBJ2-5, with TRBD2 matching over 8 bases. The CDR3 loop spans 16 amino acids. V was pared by 1 base and J by 1 base, with 5 bases of the junction left unmatched. CDR1 is LGHNA and CDR2 is YSLEER in the germline V gene. Here the CDR3 reads CASSQGWRGAQETQYF. CDR3 sequence (DNA): TGCGCCAGCAGCCAAGGTTGGCGGGGGGCCCAAGAGACCCAGTACTTC.

The table lists this clone with a few counts. The chain is built from TRBV6-5 and TRBJ2-5; unclear D gene. Between the trimmed V and J ends, which lost 4 bases and 3 bases, there was a span of 9 bases. Looked up from germline, CDR1 is MNHEY and CDR2 is SVGAGI. The CDR3 has 13 amino acids. This chain's CDR3 is CASSFRREETQYF. CDR3 nucleotides: TGTGCCAGCAGTTTCAGGAGAGAAGAGACCCAGTACTTC.

This chain uses TRBV7-2 with TRBJ2-3; 10 positions agree with TRBD2. The CDR3 extends over 17 amino acids. Germline lookup yields CDR1 SGHTA and CDR2 FQGNSA. V lost 3 bases, J lost 2 bases, and 8 bases stayed unmatched. Here the CDR3 DNA reads TGTGCCAGCAGCTTCAAAGCGGGGGGGCCCCCCACAGATACGCAGTATTTT. This sequence encodes CASSFKAGGPPTDTQYF. Using reference TRBV7-2 and TRBJ2-3 for the parts outside the CDR3, the full variable domain is GAGVSQSPSNKVTEKGKDVELRCDPISGHTALYWYRQSLGQGLEFLIYFQGNSAPDKSGLPSDRFSAERTGGSVSTLTIQRTQQEDSAVYLCASSFKAGGPPTDTQYFGPGTRLTVL.

The sample holds a few counts of this clone. The chain has TRBV11-1 and TRBJ2-5; D possibly corresponds to TRBD2 (5 bases). V was pared by 4 bases and J by 4 bases, with 10 bases between. The CDR3 consists of 13 residues. The V gene's germline CDR1 is SGHAT and CDR2 FQDESV (reference sequence). The CDR3 loop is CASSSRERETQYF. DNA of the CDR3: TGTGCCAGCAGCTCGAGGGAAAGAGAGACCCAGTACTTC.

The V call is TRBV5-1, the J call TRBJ2-5; D is perhaps TRBD1 (6 bases). Trimming stripped 3 bases from V and 0 bases from J, with 9 bases between. This CDR3 spans 14 amino acids. Germline CDR1 is SGHRS and CDR2 is YFSETQ. The CDR3 sequence: CASSSRTDQETQYF. The CDR3 bases are TGCGCCAGCAGCTCCCGGACAGACCAAGAGACCCAGTACTTC.

This clone is large. The CDR3 nucleotides read TGCGCCAGCAGCCAAGTGAGGACAGGGGGCCTAAACTATGGCTACACCTTC. It yields the protein CASSQVRTGGLNYGYTF. The chain joins TRBV4-3 to TRBJ1-2; 11 nucleotides match TRBD1. This CDR3 comprises 17 residues. Germline CDR1 LGHNA, CDR2 YSLEER. Unmatched junction bases numbered 6, after V lost 1 base and J lost 2 bases.

This clone was seen more than once but under ten times. The chain couples TRBV27 to TRBJ1-5; D not certain. V was pared by 2 bases and J by 4 bases, with 9 bases between. Germline CDR1 and CDR2: MNHEY and SMNVEV (reference sequence). This CDR3 contains 14 residues. The CDR3 loop is CASSLVGPNQPQHF. The DNA of the CDR3 is TGTGCCAGCAGTTTAGTCGGGCCGAATCAGCCCCAGCATTTT.

This clone has just a few counts. CDR3 nucleotides: TGTGCCAGTAGTATTTTCGCCGGACACTCGAACACCGGGGAGCTGTTTTTT. Residues: CASSIFAGHSNTGELFF. This chain uses TRBV19 with TRBJ2-2; possibly TRBD1 for D (5 bases). Germline lookup yields CDR1 LNHDA and CDR2 SQIVND (reference sequence). This CDR3 contains 17 residues. Trimming removed 3 bases at V and 0 bases at J, with 14 bases between. Full variable domain (missing parts from reference TRBV19 and TRBJ2-2): DGGITQSPKYLFRKEGQNVTLSCEQNLNHDAMYWYRQDPGQGLRLIYYSQIVNDFQKGDIAEGYSVSREKKESFPLTVTSAQKNPTAFYLCASSIFAGHSNTGELFFGEGSRLTVL.

A few counts support this clone. V is TRBV5-1 and J is TRBJ2-1; 7 nucleotides agree with TRBD1. J gave up 5 bases and V 2 bases, and 1 base lay outside the gene matches. This CDR3 is built from 13 residues. The V gene's germline CDR1 is SGHRS and CDR2 YFSETQ. CDR3 coding DNA: TGCGCCAGCAGCTTTACAGGGGACAATGAGCAGTTCTTC. Its protein is CASSFTGDNEQFF.

The gene calls are TRBV7-2 and TRBJ2-1; D gene ambiguous. The CDR3 has 15 amino acids. Germline V gene sequence: CDR1 SGHTA, CDR2 FQGNSA. V was pared by 3 bases and J by 8 bases, with 17 bases between. The CDR3 DNA reads TGTGCCAGCAGCTTTGGCCTGAGCACCGGCGATGAGCAGTTCTTC. It specifies CASSFGLSTGDEQFF.

The chain recombines TRBV5-1 with TRBJ2-1; 9 bases are shared with TRBD1. Germline CDR1 reads SGHRS; CDR2 reads YFSETQ. V dropped 4 bases and J dropped 7; count of bases not matched to a gene: 6. The CDR3 consists of 14 residues. CDR3 in amino acids: CASSPQGAKNEQFF. The DNA for the CDR3 is TGCGCCAGCAGCCCACAGGGGGCGAAAAATGAGCAGTTCTTC.

The CDR3 spells CASSFRRDYGYTF. The CDR3 DNA sequence: TGTGCCAGCAGCTTTAGAAGGGACTATGGCTACACCTTC. The rearrangement uses TRBV7-8 and TRBJ1-2; D not certain. The CDR3 is made up of 13 amino acids. Germline V CDR1 and CDR2: SGHVS, FQNEAQ. The ends were cut back, 3 bases at V and 3 bases at J, with 8 bases in the middle.